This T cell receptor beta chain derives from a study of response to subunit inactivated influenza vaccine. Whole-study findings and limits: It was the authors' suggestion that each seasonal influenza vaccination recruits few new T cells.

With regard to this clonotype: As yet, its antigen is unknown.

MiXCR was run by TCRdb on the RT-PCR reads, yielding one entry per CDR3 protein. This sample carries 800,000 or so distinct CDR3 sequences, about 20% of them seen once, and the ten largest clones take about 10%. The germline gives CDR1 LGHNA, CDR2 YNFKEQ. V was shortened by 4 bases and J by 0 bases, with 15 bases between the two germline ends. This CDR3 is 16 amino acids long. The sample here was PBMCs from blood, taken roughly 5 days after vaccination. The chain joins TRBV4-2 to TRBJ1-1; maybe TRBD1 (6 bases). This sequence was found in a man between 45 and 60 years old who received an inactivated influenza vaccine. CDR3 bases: TGTGCCAGCAGCCTGAATACTGACAGGTTGAACACTGAAGCTTTCTTT. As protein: CASSLNTDRLNTEAFF.